This T cell receptor (beta chain) was identified in a study of shared clonotypes between healthy human individuals. All donors were Caucasian adults living in Nashville, Tennessee. As for this clone: The antigen remains unidentified.

Study results and limitations: Naive subsets, compared against memory subsets, generally had larger estimated richness values. Generation probability values for non-shared clonotypes were lower than those for clonotypes shared by all four donors.

The protocol was immunoSEQ multiplex PCR, while the TCRdb copy is restricted to in-frame clones and leaves out a portion. This table holds under 1,100,000 clones, 75% to 80% found once. The sequence was obtained from a man younger than 35 in good health. Some clones in this sample may be carry-over from other donors' samples. Sequencing was performed on memory CD4+ T cells from PBMCs. As to subset: CD45RA-negative fraction.

CDR3 residues: CASSDLRGAYNEQFF. DNA for the CDR3: TGTGCCAGCAGCGACCTAAGGGGGGCCTACAATGAGCAGTTCTTC. The gene calls are TRBV11-2 and TRBJ2-1, with D perhaps matching TRBD1 or TRBD2 (6 bases each). CDR3 size: 15 residues. The germline gives CDR1 SGHAT, CDR2 FQNNGV. V dropped 5 bases and J dropped 2 bases, with 13 bases sitting between them.